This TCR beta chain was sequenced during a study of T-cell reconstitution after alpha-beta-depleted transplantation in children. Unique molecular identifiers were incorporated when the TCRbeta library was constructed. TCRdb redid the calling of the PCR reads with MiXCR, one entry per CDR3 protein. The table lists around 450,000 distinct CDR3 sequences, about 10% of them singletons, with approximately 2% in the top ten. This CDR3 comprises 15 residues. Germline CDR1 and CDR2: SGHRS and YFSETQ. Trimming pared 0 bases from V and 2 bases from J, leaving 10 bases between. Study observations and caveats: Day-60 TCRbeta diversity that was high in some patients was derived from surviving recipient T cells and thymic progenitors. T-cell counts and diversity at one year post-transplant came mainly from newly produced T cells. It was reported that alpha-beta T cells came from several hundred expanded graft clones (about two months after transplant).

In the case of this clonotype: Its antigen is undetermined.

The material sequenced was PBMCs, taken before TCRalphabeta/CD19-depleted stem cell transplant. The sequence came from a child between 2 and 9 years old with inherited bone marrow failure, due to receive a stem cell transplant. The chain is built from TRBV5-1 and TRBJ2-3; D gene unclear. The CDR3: CASSLGNSFTDTQYF. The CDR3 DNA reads TGCGCCAGCAGCTTGGGAAATAGCTTCACAGATACGCAGTATTTT.